A selection of T cell receptor beta chains follows, all from one sample in a study of T cells after yellow fever vaccination. MiXCR, run by TCRdb on the 5' RACE reads, gives a single entry per CDR3 protein. The table records hundreds of thousands of distinct CDR3 sequences, 9% to 15% of them present only once. The source material was PBMCs, sampled on the day of the yellow fever booster vaccination. The receptor set was obtained from a man aged 30 to 39 who received the YFV17D yellow fever vaccine. Each CDR3 is given with its conserved first and last residue. D genes are given only for firm matches. For some rows the clone size is stated as once, few or many, or as a class when expanded; others skip it.

D	size	V	J	CDR3	DNA
.	many	TRBV20-1	TRBJ2-1	CSATQSGRRYNEQFF	TGCAGTGCGACGCAGAGTGGCAGGAGGTACAATGAGCAGTTCTTC
TRBD2	.	TRBV5-1	TRBJ2-5	CASSLETSGKETQYF	TGCGCCAGCAGCTTGGAGACTAGCGGAAAAGAGACCCAGTACTTC
TRBD1	.	TRBV19	TRBJ2-5	CASMVQGAKTQYF	TGTGCCAGTATGGTCCAGGGGGCCAAGACCCAGTACTTC
TRBD1	.	TRBV20-1	TRBJ1-4	CSARRTGEKLFF	TGCAGTGCTAGACGGACAGGTGAAAAACTGTTTTTT
.	few	TRBV20-1	TRBJ2-5	CSAAGAGREETQYF	TGCAGTGCCGCGGGGGCAGGGCGGGAAGAGACCCAGTACTTC
TRBD2	few	TRBV28	TRBJ2-1	CASSTHVLAGGGVKNEQFF	TGTGCCAGCAGCACCCACGTGCTAGCGGGAGGCGGAGTGAAGAATGAGCAGTTCTTC
.	few	TRBV28	TRBJ1-5	CASSPSARVGNQPQHF	TGTGCCAGCAGTCCCTCCGCCCGGGTGGGCAATCAGCCCCAGCATTTT
TRBD1	.	TRBV12-5	TRBJ2-5	CASGPLDRGQVETQYF	TGTGCTAGTGGCCCCCTGGACAGGGGGCAGGTAGAGACCCAGTACTTC
.	few	TRBV6-1	TRBJ1-1	CASSETGTKGLNTEAFF	TGTGCCAGCAGCGAGACCGGGACAAAGGGGCTGAACACTGAAGCTTTCTTT
TRBD2	.	TRBV27	TRBJ2-1	CTSSPSGSVSYNEQFF	TGTACCAGCAGCCCTAGCGGGAGTGTATCCTACAATGAGCAGTTCTTC
.	few	TRBV3-1	TRBJ2-1	CASSQGGGPYNEQFF	TGTGCCAGCAGCCAAGGGGGTGGCCCCTACAATGAGCAGTTCTTC
.	.	TRBV3-1	TRBJ2-7	CASSQGSPIGEQYF	TGTGCCAGCAGCCAAGGGTCCCCAATCGGCGAGCAGTACTTC
.	.	TRBV6-5	TRBJ2-5	CASSYGVGQRETQYF	TGTGCCAGCAGTTACGGGGTGGGTCAGCGGGAGACCCAGTACTTC
TRBD2	.	TRBV12-3/TRBV12-4	TRBJ2-1	CASSLPGLAGPNEQFF	TGTGCCAGCAGTCTTCCCGGACTAGCGGGACCCAATGAGCAGTTCTTC
.	few	TRBV21-1	TRBJ2-3	CASSKGPGTSGRDTQYF	TGTGCCAGCAGCAAAGGGCCCGGGACTAGCGGGAGAGATACGCAGTATTTT
TRBD1	.	TRBV11-2	TRBJ2-5	CASSLSGTEARGQYF	TGTGCCAGCAGCTTATCCGGGACAGAGGCTAGAGGCCAGTACTTC
.	few	TRBV10-3	TRBJ2-3	CAISESLGGDTQYF	TGTGCCATCAGTGAGTCCCTAGGAGGCGATACGCAGTATTTT
TRBD1	.	TRBV27	TRBJ2-5	CASSSTDRGYQETQYF	TGTGCCAGCAGTTCAACGGACAGGGGGTACCAAGAGACCCAGTACTTC
.	few	TRBV7-2	TRBJ1-1	CASSLATTTGTEAFF	TGTGCCAGCAGCTTAGCGACAACAACGGGCACTGAAGCTTTCTTT
TRBD2	.	TRBV5-5	TRBJ2-3	CASSWTSGSGWTDTQYF	TGTGCCAGCAGTTGGACTAGCGGGAGCGGGTGGACAGATACGCAGTATTTT
TRBD2	.	TRBV5-1	TRBJ2-7	CASSFGTSGRALYEQYF	TGCGCCAGCAGCTTCGGGACTAGCGGGAGGGCCTTATACGAGCAGTACTTC
TRBD1	many	TRBV20-1	TRBJ2-3	CSARRDRFTDTQYF	TGCAGTGCTAGAAGGGACAGATTCACAGATACGCAGTATTTT
TRBD2	few	TRBV11-1	TRBJ2-7	CASSLDFLGGGSGLYEQYF	TGTGCCAGCAGCTTAGACTTCTTGGGGGGGGGTAGCGGCCTCTACGAGCAGTACTTC